A selection of T cell receptor beta chains follows, all from one sample in a study of blood T cell repertoires in COVID-19. TCRdb's copy holds only in-frame clones and misses some; the assay was immunoSEQ multiplex PCR. Seen here are 250,000 to 300,000 clones, around 80% observed once, and the top ten hold 5%. The sample consisted of PBMCs or T cells enriched from blood (not recorded which). Receptor source: a man aged 40-50 years who had been exposed to COVID-19. Each CDR3 is given without its conserved first and last residue.

CDR3 length	J gene	V gene	CDR3 protein
12	TRBJ2-1	TRBV20-1	SASSSGRANEQF
9	TRBJ2-1	TRBV27	ASSFGTRQF
13	TRBJ2-1	TRBV24-1	ATSGGGAGYNEQF
11	TRBJ1-5	TRBV24-1	ATRQGSGEPQH
9	TRBJ2-7	TRBV30	AYSLAYEQY
12	TRBJ2-1	TRBV19	ASSILRGHNEQF
14	TRBJ2-7	TRBV5-6	ASSLVGLAGSYEQY
15	TRBJ2-1	TRBV28	ASSPSLGRLSYNEQF
11	TRBJ1-6	TRBV29-1	SAGGTANSPLH
11	TRBJ1-1	TRBV2	ASSGGRGTEAF
11	TRBJ1-1	TRBV12-3/TRBV12-4	ASSPGQGSRAF
11	TRBJ2-3	TRBV2	ASSGPQGDTQY
15	TRBJ2-5	TRBV24-1	ATSDLPRRRVQETQY
11	TRBJ1-1	TRBV5-1	ASSLNTAGEAF
13	TRBJ2-4	TRBV7-9	ASSWDRLAKNIQY
11	TRBJ1-1	TRBV3-1/TRBV3-2	ASSQFQGTEAF